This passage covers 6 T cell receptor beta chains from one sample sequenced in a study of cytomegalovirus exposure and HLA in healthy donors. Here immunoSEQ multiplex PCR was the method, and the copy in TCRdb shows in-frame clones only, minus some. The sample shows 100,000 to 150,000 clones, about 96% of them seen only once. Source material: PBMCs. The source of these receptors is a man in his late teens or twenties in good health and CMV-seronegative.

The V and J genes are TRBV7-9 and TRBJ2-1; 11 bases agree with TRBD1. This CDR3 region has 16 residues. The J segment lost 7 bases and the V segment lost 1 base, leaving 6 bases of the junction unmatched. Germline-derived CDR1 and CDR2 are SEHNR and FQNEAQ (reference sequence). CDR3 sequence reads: CASSLGGQGARNEQFF. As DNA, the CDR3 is TGTGCCAGCAGCTTAGGAGGACAGGGGGCGCGGAATGAGCAGTTCTTC. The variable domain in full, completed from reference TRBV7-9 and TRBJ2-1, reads DTGVSQNPRHKITKRGQNVTFRCDPISEHNRLYWYRQTLGQGPEFLTYFQNEAQLEKSRLLSDRFSAERPKGSFSTLEIQRTEQGDSAMYLCASSLGGQGARNEQFFGPGTRLTVL.

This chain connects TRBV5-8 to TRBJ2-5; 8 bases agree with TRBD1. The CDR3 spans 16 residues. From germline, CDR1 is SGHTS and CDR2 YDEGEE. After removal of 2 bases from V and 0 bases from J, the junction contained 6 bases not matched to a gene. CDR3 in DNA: TGTGCCAGCAGCTTTCTCTGGGACAGGTACCAAGAGACCCAGTACTTC. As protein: CASSFLWDRYQETQYF. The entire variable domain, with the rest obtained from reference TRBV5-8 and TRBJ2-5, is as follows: EAGVTQSPTHLIKTRGQQATLRCSPISGHTSVYWYQQALGLGLQFLLWYDEGEERNRGNFPPRFSGRQFPNYSSELNVNALELEDSALYLCASSFLWDRYQETQYFGPGTRLLVL.

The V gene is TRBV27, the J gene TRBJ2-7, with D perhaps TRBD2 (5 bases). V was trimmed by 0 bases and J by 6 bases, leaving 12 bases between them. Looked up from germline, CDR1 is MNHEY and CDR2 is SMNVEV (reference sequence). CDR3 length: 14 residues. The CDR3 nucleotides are TGTGCCAGCAGTTTATCTGGTTTTGGGAGCGAGCAGTACTTC. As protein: CASSLSGFGSEQYF.

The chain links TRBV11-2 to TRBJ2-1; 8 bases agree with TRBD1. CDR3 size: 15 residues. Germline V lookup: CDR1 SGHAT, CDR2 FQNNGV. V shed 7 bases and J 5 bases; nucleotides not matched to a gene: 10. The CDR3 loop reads CASKMGDRFDNEQFF. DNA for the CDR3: TGTGCCAGCAAAATGGGGGACAGGTTCGACAATGAGCAGTTCTTC.

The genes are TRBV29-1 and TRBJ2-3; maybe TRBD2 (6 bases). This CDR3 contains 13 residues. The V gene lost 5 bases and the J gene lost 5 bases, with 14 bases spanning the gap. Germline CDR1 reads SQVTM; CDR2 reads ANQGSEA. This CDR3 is CSVSNGGLDTQYF. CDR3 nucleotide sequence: TGCAGCGTTTCAAACGGGGGTTTAGATACGCAGTATTTT.

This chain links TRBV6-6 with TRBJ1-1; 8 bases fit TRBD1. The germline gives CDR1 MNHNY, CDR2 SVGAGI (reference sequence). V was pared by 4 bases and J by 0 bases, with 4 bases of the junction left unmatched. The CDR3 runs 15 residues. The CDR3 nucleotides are TGTGCCAGCAGTTTCCAGACAGGGGTGAACACTGAAGCTTTCTTT. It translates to CASSFQTGVNTEAFF.